This T cell receptor beta chain was captured by sequencing in a study of OX40 agonist ivuxolimab in advanced cancers. Repertoires were generated with immunoSEQ multiplex PCR, while TCRdb's copy carries only in-frame clones and drops some. The sample yields approximately 54,000 clones, 88% seen once. The V segment lost 3 bases and the J segment 5 bases; nucleotides outside the gene matches: 15. The CDR3 sequence is 18 residues long. Germline V lookup: CDR1 KGHSH, CDR2 LQKENI. The sample was CD4+ or CD8+ T cells sorted from blood, taken in a trial of the OX40 agonist ivuxolimab. The J gene is TRBJ1-1, the V gene TRBV18, with 10 bases that match TRBD1. This receptor was taken from an adult with an advanced solid tumor such as melanoma, head and neck, liver or kidney cancer. CDR3 bases: TGTGCCAGCTCACCCATTCCCCCGGGACAGGGGTTGGGTACTGAAGCTTTCTTT. Protein: CASSPIPPGQGLGTEAFF.